Presented here are 26 T cell receptor beta chains from one specimen sequenced in a study of OX40 agonist ivuxolimab in advanced cancers. Sequenced by immunoSEQ multiplex PCR; TCRdb stores in-frame clones only, minus some. The sample contains about 48,000 clones, over 75% of which appear only once. The source was CD4+ or CD8+ T cells sorted from blood, collected in a trial of the OX40 agonist ivuxolimab. These receptors originate from an adult with an advanced solid tumor such as melanoma, head and neck, liver or kidney cancer.

The chain couples TRBV5-1 to TRBJ2-7; 8 bases map to TRBD2. The trim removed 4 bases at V and 0 bases at J, leaving 0 bases unmatched. CDR1 is SGHRS, CDR2 YFSETQ, per germline. The CDR3 has 13 residues. The CDR3: CASSTSGSYEQYF. CDR3 nucleotide sequence: TGCGCCAGCAGCACTAGCGGCTCCTACGAGCAGTACTTC. Using reference TRBV5-1 and TRBJ2-7 for the parts outside the CDR3, the full variable domain is KAGVTQTPRYLIKTRGQQVTLSCSPISGHRSVSWYQQTPGQGLQFLFEYFSETQRNKGNFPGRFSGRQFSNSRSEMNVSTLELGDSALYLCASSTSGSYEQYFGPGTRLTVT.

CDR3 region: CASSFGRSSQETQYF. The CDR3 bases are TGTGCCAGCAGTTTCGGCAGGTCATCACAAGAGACCCAGTACTTC. V usage is TRBV27 and J usage is TRBJ2-5, with unresolved D. The CDR3 loop spans 15 amino acids. Trimming stripped 3 bases from V and 2 bases from J, with 13 bases between. In germline, CDR1 is MNHEY, CDR2 SMNVEV (reference sequence).

The chain couples TRBV28 to TRBJ2-7, with TRBD1 as a possible D gene (6 bases). Germline V gene data show CDR1 as MDHEN and CDR2 as SYDVKM. V was clipped by 0 bases and J by 3 bases, with 9 bases between them. The CDR3 runs 14 residues. In DNA form, the CDR3 reads TGTGCCAGCAGTTTATGGACAGGACTCTACGAGCAGTACTTC. It codes for CASSLWTGLYEQYF.

The chain uses TRBV7-9 and TRBJ2-5; D may correspond to TRBD1 or TRBD2 (5 bases each). V was clipped by 6 bases and J by 0 bases, with 20 bases between them. Germline V lookup: CDR1 SEHNR, CDR2 FQNEAQ (reference sequence). This CDR3 is 17 amino acids long. The CDR3 DNA is TGTGCCAGCAGTCTCTACCGGGACCCGATTTACCAAGAGACCCAGTACTTC. Amino acid sequence: CASSLYRDPIYQETQYF.

The chain combines TRBV2 with TRBJ1-2; perhaps TRBD1 as D (6 bases). This CDR3 region has 13 residues. V lost 5 bases, J lost 3 bases, and 10 bases lay in between. CDR1 and CDR2 from the germline V gene are SNHLY and FYNNEI. The CDR3 loop reads CASSFYRDYGYTF. CDR3 DNA: TGTGCCAGCAGTTTTTACAGGGACTATGGCTACACCTTC.

A remark on this clone: The sample has other DNA sequences that encode this CDR3 too. The chain is built from TRBV5-6 and TRBJ2-2; D uncertain. The CDR3 contains 12 residues. Germline V gene data show CDR1 as SGHDT and CDR2 as YYEEEE. Trimming cost V 5 bases and J 3 bases, with 5 bases left between them. This CDR3 is CASSLYTGELFF. The CDR3 nucleotides are TGTGCCAGCAGTCTTTACACCGGGGAGCTGTTTTTT. Complete variable domain (other parts from reference TRBV5-6 and TRBJ2-2): DAGVTQSPTHLIKTRGQQVTLRCSPKSGHDTVSWYQQALGQGPQFIFQYYEEEERQRGNFPDRFSGHQFPNYSSELNVNALLLGDSALYLCASSLYTGELFFGEGSRLTVL.

This clone was observed a few times. This sequence joins TRBV4-2 and TRBJ2-7; D possibly matches TRBD1 or TRBD2 (5 bases each). Germline CDR1 is LGHNA and CDR2 is YNFKEQ. The germline V and J ends were trimmed by 4 bases and 0 bases, with 13 bases remaining between them. This CDR3 has 15 residues. CDR3 region: CASSPLGRASYEQYF. CDR3 DNA: TGTGCCAGCAGCCCCCTGGGACGTGCCTCCTACGAGCAGTACTTC.

This clone occurred a few times. This rearrangement joins TRBV19 to TRBJ2-1; 9 bases fit TRBD2. Germline V CDR1 and CDR2: LNHDA, SQIVND (reference sequence). The V gene end was trimmed by 1 base and the J gene end by 8 bases; junction bases not matched to a gene: 9. This CDR3 contains 16 residues. The CDR3 DNA is TGTGCCAGTAGTATAGCTGGCGGGAGGGCGAAGTATGAGCAGTTCTTC. It yields the protein CASSIAGGRAKYEQFF. Full variable domain (missing parts from reference TRBV19 and TRBJ2-1): DGGITQSPKYLFRKEGQNVTLSCEQNLNHDAMYWYRQDPGQGLRLIYYSQIVNDFQKGDIAEGYSVSREKKESFPLTVTSAQKNPTAFYLCASSIAGGRAKYEQFFGPGTRLTVL.

The rearrangement links TRBV9 to TRBJ2-7, with D hard to call. V lost 1 base and J lost 1, with 6 bases in between. The germline gives CDR1 SGDLS, CDR2 YYNGEE. The CDR3 totals 13 residues. The CDR3 spells CASSVTDSYEQYF. The CDR3 bases are TGTGCCAGCAGCGTAACTGATTCCTACGAGCAGTACTTC.

The chain has TRBV9 and TRBJ2-2; 9 bases line up with TRBD1. This CDR3 has 15 amino acids. Germline V gene sequence: CDR1 SGDLS, CDR2 YYNGEE. V was clipped by 3 bases and J by 6 bases; unmatched bases: 6. The CDR3 coding sequence is TGTGCCAGCAGCGGGAGTGGGACAGGGCCCGGGGAGCTGTTTTTT. It yields the protein CASSGSGTGPGELFF.

This chain joins TRBV28 and TRBJ2-7, with TRBD2 matching over 12 bases. J gave up 3 bases and V 7 bases, and 7 bases lay outside the gene matches. Germline V gene lookup returns CDR1 MDHEN and CDR2 SYDVKM. The CDR3 is 15 residues long. CDR3 nucleotides: TGTGCCAGCACCCAGACTAGCGGGAGTTTCTACGAGCAGTACTTC. Its protein product is CASTQTSGSFYEQYF.

This chain uses TRBV28 with TRBJ1-1; D might be TRBD1 (5 bases). Germline CDR1 is MDHEN and CDR2 is SYDVKM. This CDR3 is built from 14 residues. V gave up 6 bases and J gave up 6 bases, with 17 bases separating them. The CDR3 sequence is CASSPGGGWAEAFF. As DNA, the CDR3 is TGTGCCAGCAGCCCGGGCGGGGGTTGGGCTGAAGCTTTCTTT.

The V call is TRBV7-2, the J call TRBJ1-5; D remains ambiguous. The CDR3 has 13 residues. Germline assignment: CDR1 SGHTA and CDR2 FQGNSA. Trimming took 1 base from V and 7 from J, leaving 8 bases between them. In nucleotides, the CDR3 is TGTGCCAGCAGCTTAGGAGCGGGGCAGCCCCAGCATTTT. It is translated as CASSLGAGQPQHF.

This clone appeared a few times. The V call is TRBV6-5, the J call TRBJ1-2; D is unclear. The CDR3 totals 14 residues. V lost 6 bases and J lost 4, with 15 bases in between. Germline V CDR1 and CDR2: MNHEY, SVGAGI. The CDR3 here is CASRVGPGPYGYTF. The CDR3 DNA reads TGTGCCAGCAGAGTGGGTCCAGGCCCCTATGGCTACACCTTC.

The chain combines TRBV9 with TRBJ2-5, with D perhaps TRBD1 (7 bases). The DNA end is a closer match to TRBJ2-7, so the J assignment may be wrong. Germline values: CDR1 SGDLS, CDR2 YYNGEE. There are 13 residues in the CDR3. The CDR3 sequence is CASSPGGSYEQYF. In DNA, the CDR3 is TGTGCCAGCAGCCCAGGGGGGTCCTACGAGCAGTACTTC.

The chain has TRBV4-3 and TRBJ2-5; no reliable D call. The CDR3 is 13 residues long. Germline loops: CDR1 LGHNA, CDR2 YSLEER. Deletions cut 0 bases from V and 5 bases from J, with 7 bases between. The CDR3 DNA is TGCGCCAGCAGCCAAGAAGGGTGGGAGACCCAGTACTTC. It specifies CASSQEGWETQYF.

The gene calls are TRBV12-2 and TRBJ2-7. TRBV12-2 is termed a pseudogene. This CDR3 comprises 14 residues. CDR3 loop: CASREGPEGYEQYF. The CDR3 nucleotides read TGTGCAAGTCGCGAGGGACCAGAAGGGTACGAGCAGTACTTC.

This chain joins TRBV27 and TRBJ2-1, with unresolved D. Germline V gives CDR1 MNHEY, CDR2 SMNVEV (reference sequence). This CDR3 region has 14 residues. The ends were cut back, 4 bases at V and 1 base at J, with 8 bases in the middle. CDR3 sequence reads: CASSSPTSYNEQFF. The CDR3 coding sequence is TGTGCCAGCAGTTCCCCGACGTCCTACAATGAGCAGTTCTTC.

This chain connects TRBV5-1 to TRBJ1-1, with TRBD1 identical over 8 bases. There are 15 residues in the CDR3. The germline CDR1 and CDR2 sequences are SGHRS and YFSETQ. The J segment lost 2 bases and the V segment lost 4 bases, leaving 7 bases of the junction unmatched. CDR3 nucleotide sequence: TGCGCCAGCAGCACCCACGCAGGGGGCAACACTGAAGCTTTCTTT. The encoded protein is CASSTHAGGNTEAFF.

This clone was observed once. This chain links TRBV4-3 with TRBJ1-1; the D gene is possibly TRBD1 (5 bases). CDR1 and CDR2 (germline): LGHNA, YSLEER. V gave up 0 bases and J gave up 4 bases, with 12 bases separating them. This CDR3 is built from 15 residues. CDR3 nucleotide sequence: TGCGCCAGCAGCCAAGACCTATCTGGGGGCACTGAAGCTTTCTTT. This sequence encodes CASSQDLSGGTEAFF.

J is TRBJ1-1 and V is TRBV7-3; D uncertain. V lost 0 bases and J 0 bases, leaving 2 bases between the germline ends. This CDR3 has 13 amino acids. CDR1 and CDR2 (germline): SGHTA, FQGTGA. DNA for the CDR3: TGTGCCAGCAGCTTAACGCTGAACACTGAAGCTTTCTTT. It is translated as CASSLTLNTEAFF.

This chain connects TRBV29-1 to TRBJ2-2; D is possibly TRBD2 (6 bases). This CDR3 comprises 13 residues. Per the germline V gene, CDR1 is SQVTM and CDR2 is ANQGSEA. V was shortened by 7 bases and J by 3 bases, with 12 bases between the two germline ends. The DNA of the CDR3 is TGCAGCGCCAGGGACTCCGACACCGGGGAGCTGTTTTTT. Encoded protein: CSARDSDTGELFF.

The chain links TRBV30 to TRBJ2-1, with D perhaps assigned TRBD1 or TRBD2 (5 bases each). Germline CDR1 is GTSNPN and CDR2 is SVGIG (reference sequence). Trimming left V 0 bases short and J 9 bases short, with 18 bases between. The length of the CDR3 is 15 residues. The DNA of the CDR3 is TGTGCCTGGAGTGTACTCGTGCGGGTGGGGGTTGAGCAGTTCTTC. Translating gives CAWSVLVRVGVEQFF.

This chain links TRBV6-1 with TRBJ2-5; maybe TRBD2 (5 bases). Germline-derived CDR1 and CDR2 are MNHNS and SASEGT. The CDR3 has 13 residues. V gave up 4 bases and J gave up 2 bases, with 8 bases separating them. The CDR3, as DNA: TGTGCCAGCAGTGTTGGACTGCAAGAGACCCAGTACTTC. Translated, it gives CASSVGLQETQYF.

The chain employs TRBV7-9 and TRBJ2-5, with 7 bases identical to TRBD1. V was clipped by 5 bases and J by 1 base; unmatched bases: 4. Germline loops: CDR1 SEHNR, CDR2 FQNEAQ (reference sequence). The CDR3 runs 14 residues. The CDR3 nucleotides read TGTGCCAGCAGCCCCGGGACAGCCCAAGAGACCCAGTACTTC. It is translated as CASSPGTAQETQYF.

V usage is TRBV4-1 and J usage is TRBJ2-2; D is possibly TRBD1 (5 bases). Germline-derived CDR1 and CDR2 are MGHRA and YSYEKL. There are 15 residues in the CDR3. Between the trimmed V and J ends, which lost 1 base and 1 base, there was a span of 7 bases. CDR3 bases: TGCGCCAGCAGCCAAGCAGGGAAGAACACCGGGGAGCTGTTTTTT. Translated: CASSQAGKNTGELFF.